This is a list of T cell receptor beta chains from one sample in a study of T cells after posttransplantation cyclophosphamide. Sequencing used immunoSEQ multiplex PCR; TCRdb keeps in-frame clones, though not all of them. The top ten hold around 0.25% of the sample, which has 9,700 or so clones, more than 95% seen once. The sequencing sample was made of naive CD4+ T cells sorted from PBMCs. The source is a woman aged 55-75 years in good health, CMV-negative, and a related stem cell transplant donor. CDR3s include the opening cysteine and the closing phenylalanine or tryptophan. A D gene is named only where the DNA matches it firmly. Clone size is not always given. Where it is, it says once, few, many or a class for expanded clones.

TRBV13	NA	NA	TRBJ1-1	TGTGCCAGCAGCTTTTATGGGGCGTCGGACACTGAAGCTTTCTTT	CASSFYGASDTEAFF
TRBV7-9	NA	NA	TRBJ1-1	TGTGCCAGCAGCGTGGGACATACGCGGGAAGCTTTCTTT	CASSVGHTREAFF
TRBV7-3	NA	NA	TRBJ2-6	TGTGCCAGCAGCTTCGGGAATCTAGCTGGGTCCTCTGGGGCCAACGTCCTGACTTTC	CASSFGNLAGSSGANVLTF
TRBV7-2	NA	NA	TRBJ2-7	TGTGCCAGCAGCTTAGCGGGAGTGTCCTACGAGCAGTACTTC	CASSLAGVSYEQYF
TRBV19	NA	TRBD1	TRBJ2-1	TGTGCCATGGACAGGGGGCACAATGAGCAGTTCTTC	CAMDRGHNEQFF
TRBV9	NA	NA	TRBJ2-3	TGTGCCAGCAGCGTTTCCCAGGCTTCCACAGATACGCAGTATTTT	CASSVSQASTDTQYF
TRBV6-1	once	TRBD1	TRBJ1-4	TGTGCCAGCAGGGACAGGCCTACAACTAATGAAAAACTGTTTTTT	CASRDRPTTNEKLFF
TRBV6-5	NA	NA	TRBJ2-7	TGTGCCAGCAGTATGGGACAATCCTACGAGCAGTACTTC	CASSMGQSYEQYF
TRBV4-2	NA	NA	TRBJ1-1	TGTGCCAGCAGCCAGACTATGAACACTGAAGCTTTCTTT	CASSQTMNTEAFF
TRBV5-1	NA	TRBD1	TRBJ2-1	TGCGCCAGCAGTTCTCGGGACAGCTTACTCAATGAGCAGTTCTTC	CASSSRDSLLNEQFF
TRBV7-8	NA	NA	TRBJ1-1	TGTGCCAGCAGCTTAGAGTACAGGGCGAGCACTTTGAACACTGAAGCTTTCTTT	CASSLEYRASTLNTEAFF
TRBV10-3	NA	NA	TRBJ1-1	TGTGCCATCAGTGAGTCTCCAAGGTCGAGGGTGCGGGACACTGAAGCTTTCTTT	CAISESPRSRVRDTEAFF
TRBV7-2	NA	NA	TRBJ2-3	TGTGCCAGCAGCGGGGGACACCGCACAGATACGCAGTATTTT	CASSGGHRTDTQYF
TRBV7-6	NA	NA	TRBJ1-5	TGTGCCAGCAGTGATAAAGTTCAGGGATTCAATCAGCCCCAGCATTTT	CASSDKVQGFNQPQHF
TRBV6-1	NA	NA	TRBJ1-3	TGTGCCAGCAGTGGGGGAGTTGGAAACACCATATATTTT	CASSGGVGNTIYF
TRBV18	NA	NA	TRBJ1-3	TGTGCCAGCTCACCTTTCGACAGCTCTGGAAACACCATATATTTT	CASSPFDSSGNTIYF
TRBV11-3	once	NA	TRBJ2-2	TGTGCCAGCAGCTTAGGCGGTAACACCGGGGAGCTGTTTTTT	CASSLGGNTGELFF
TRBV5-1	NA	NA	TRBJ1-6	TGCGCCAGCAGCTCCCGGGACTCGAATAATTCACCCCTCCACTTT	CASSSRDSNNSPLHF
TRBV18	once	NA	TRBJ2-2	TGTGCCAGCTCCCCGACCGGAGTATCTAACGGGGAGCTGTTTTTT	CASSPTGVSNGELFF
TRBV2	NA	NA	TRBJ2-3	TGTGCCAGCAGTGAATCAGGGGTTGTCACAGATACGCAGTATTTT	CASSESGVVTDTQYF
TRBV6-5	NA	TRBD1	TRBJ2-3	TGTGCCAGCAGTTACGGACAGGGGGGGGCAGATACGCAGTATTTT	CASSYGQGGADTQYF
TRBV7-2	NA	NA	TRBJ2-3	TGTGCCAGCAGGTGGACAGCGACAGATACGCAGTATTTT	CASRWTATDTQYF
TRBV4-3	NA	NA	TRBJ2-7	TGCGCCAGCAGCCAAGAAGCGGTTAGTCACGAGCAGTACTTC	CASSQEAVSHEQYF
TRBV6-5	NA	TRBD1	TRBJ1-1	TGTGCCAGCAGCAGGACAGGGTTCACTGAAGCTTTCTTT	CASSRTGFTEAFF
TRBV7-3	NA	TRBD2	TRBJ2-1	TGTGCCAGCAGCTCCCTAACTCCGACTAGCGGGGGGGTTAATGAGCAGTTCTTC	CASSSLTPTSGGVNEQFF
TRBV7-2	NA	NA	TRBJ2-2	TGTGCCAGCAGCAAGCTCATGCCCAAGAACACCGGGGAGCTGTTTTTT	CASSKLMPKNTGELFF
TRBV13	NA	TRBD1	TRBJ2-7	TGTGCCAGCAGCACCGGGACAGGGTCCTACGAGCAGTACTTC	CASSTGTGSYEQYF
TRBV4-3	NA	NA	TRBJ2-7	TGCGCCAGCAGCCAAGAAGCGGTTAGTCACGAGCAGTACTTC	CASSQEAVSHEQYF
TRBV29-1	NA	TRBD1	TRBJ2-1	TGCAGCGTTGCCGGGACAGGGTTCAATGAGCAGTTCTTC	CSVAGTGFNEQFF
TRBV5-4	NA	NA	TRBJ2-7	TGTGCCAGCAGCATAGATCCGGAGGGCTTCGGCGGGCAGTACTTC	CASSIDPEGFGGQYF
TRBV4-3	once	TRBD2	TRBJ2-4	TGCGCCAGCAGCCAAGACCTTGGGACGGGAGGCAAAAACATTCAGTACTTC	CASSQDLGTGGKNIQYF
TRBV19	NA	TRBD1	TRBJ1-5	TGTGCCAGTAGTATAGTTCGACAGGGGAATCAGCCCCAGCATTTT	CASSIVRQGNQPQHF
TRBV2	NA	NA	TRBJ1-5	TGTGCCAGCAGTTCCCAGGGGTCTAGCAATCAGCCCCAGCATTTT	CASSSQGSSNQPQHF
TRBV5-1	NA	NA	TRBJ1-2	TGCGCCAGCAGCATTGACCCCGCCGGGAATTTTGGCTACACCTTC	CASSIDPAGNFGYTF
TRBV15	NA	NA	TRBJ2-3	TGTGCCACCACCGTCGGCACAGATACGCAGTATTTT	CATTVGTDTQYF
TRBV2	NA	NA	TRBJ1-3	TGTGCCAGCAGTGAAACCCTAACAGGACCCTCTGGAAACACCATATATTTT	CASSETLTGPSGNTIYF
TRBV7-2	NA	TRBD2	TRBJ2-1	TGTGCCAGCAGCTTAGGGCTAGCGGGGGGGCACAATGAGCAGTTCTTC	CASSLGLAGGHNEQFF
TRBV5-3	NA	TRBD1	TRBJ2-2	TGTGCCAGCAGCTTGACAGGGGGCACCGGGGAGCTGTTTTTT	CASSLTGGTGELFF
TRBV10-3	few	NA	TRBJ1-5	TGTGCCATCAGTGGATCAGATAGCAATCAGCCCCAGCATTTT	CAISGSDSNQPQHF
TRBV6-4	NA	TRBD1	TRBJ2-7	TGTGCCAGCAGTGACGCCACAGGGGTCTCCTACGAGCAGTACTTC	CASSDATGVSYEQYF
TRBV2	NA	NA	TRBJ2-5	TGTGCCAGCAGGGGGGCCTTAAAGGGCACCCAGTACTTC	CASRGALKGTQYF
TRBV19	NA	NA	TRBJ2-7	TGTGCCAGTAGTACCCGGGACTCAGGCGAGCAGTACTTC	CASSTRDSGEQYF
TRBV5-8	once	TRBD2	TRBJ2-1	TGTGCCAGCAGCGTGAAGCTAGCGGGAGTAAGGGGTGAGCAGTTCTTC	CASSVKLAGVRGEQFF
TRBV6-5	NA	NA	TRBJ2-7	TGTGCCAGCAGTTACGCTACTACCGACCCCTACGAGCAGTACTTC	CASSYATTDPYEQYF
TRBV25-1	NA	NA	TRBJ2-6	TGTGCCAGCATCCCGGCTGGGGCCAACGTCCTGACTTTC	CASIPAGANVLTF
TRBV11-1	once	TRBD1	TRBJ2-5	TGTGCCAGCAGGAGGACGACAGGGATAGGGGAGACCCAGTACTTC	CASRRTTGIGETQYF
TRBV11-1	NA	TRBD1	TRBJ2-3	TGTGCCAGCAGCCGACAGGGGTTGGCAGATACGCAGTATTTT	CASSRQGLADTQYF